This TCR beta chain is from a study of T-cell reconstitution after alpha-beta-depleted transplantation in children. This CDR3 spans 16 amino acids. CDR1 and CDR2 (germline): WSHSY, SAAADI. Trimming cost V 4 bases and J 0 bases; bases outside gene matches: 9. Preparation of the TCRbeta library used unique molecular identifiers. TCRdb itself ran the PCR reads through MiXCR, one entry per CDR3 protein. The sample lists approximately 230,000 distinct CDR3 sequences; 20% to 30% were seen once. The clonotype was recovered from a female patient aged 2 to 10 who had a stem cell transplant for congenital amegakaryocytic thrombocytopenia, so the T cells may come from the graft donor. The input for sequencing was PBMCs, mostly from graft donor cells, taken 360 days after TCRalphabeta/CD19-depleted stem cell transplant. This sequence joins TRBV10-2 and TRBJ2-7; TRBD2 agrees at 7 bases. CDR3 DNA sequence: TGCGCCAGCAGTGGGGAGGGTACTGACTTCTCCTACGAGCAGTACTTC. This encodes CASSGEGTDFSYEQYF.